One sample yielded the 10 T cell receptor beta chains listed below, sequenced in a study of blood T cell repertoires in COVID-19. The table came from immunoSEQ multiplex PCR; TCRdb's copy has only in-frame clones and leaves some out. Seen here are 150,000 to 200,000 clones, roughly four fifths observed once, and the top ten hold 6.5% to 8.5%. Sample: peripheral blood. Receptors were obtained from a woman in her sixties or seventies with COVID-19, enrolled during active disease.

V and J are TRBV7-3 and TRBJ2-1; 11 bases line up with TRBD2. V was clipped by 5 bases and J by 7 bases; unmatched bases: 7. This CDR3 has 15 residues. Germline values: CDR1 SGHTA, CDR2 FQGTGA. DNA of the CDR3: TGTGCCAGCAGCCCAACGACTAGCGGGACGAATGAGCAGTTCTTC. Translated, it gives CASSPTTSGTNEQFF.

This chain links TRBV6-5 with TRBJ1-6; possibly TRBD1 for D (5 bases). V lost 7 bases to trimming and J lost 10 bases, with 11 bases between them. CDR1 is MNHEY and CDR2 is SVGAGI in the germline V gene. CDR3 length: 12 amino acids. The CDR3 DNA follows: TGTGCCAGCACTCAGGGCGACTCACCCCTCCACTTT. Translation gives CASTQGDSPLHF.

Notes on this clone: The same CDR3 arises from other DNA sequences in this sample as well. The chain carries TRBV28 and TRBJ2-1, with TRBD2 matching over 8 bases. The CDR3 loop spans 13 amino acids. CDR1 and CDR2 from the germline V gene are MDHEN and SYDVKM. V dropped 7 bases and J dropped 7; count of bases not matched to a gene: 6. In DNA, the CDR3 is TGTGCCAGCACGGGAGGGCCTTATAATGAGCAGTTCTTC. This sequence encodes CASTGGPYNEQFF.

CDR3 sequence reads: CAISDLREFNEQYF. In DNA form, the CDR3 reads TGTGCCATCAGTGATTTGCGGGAGTTCAACGAGCAGTACTTC. The V and J genes are TRBV10-3 and TRBJ2-7, with 7 positions matching TRBD2. Germline CDR1 ENHRY, CDR2 SYGVKD. The CDR3 loop spans 14 amino acids. V dropped 3 bases and J dropped 5; count of bases not matched to a gene: 7.

In DNA form, the CDR3 reads TGTGCCACCAGCAGAGATCTGGCGGGAGGGGGTGAAGCTTTCTTT. It yields the protein CATSRDLAGGGEAFF. The chain is built from TRBV15 and TRBJ1-1, with TRBD1 as a possible D gene (6 bases). CDR1 is LNHNV, CDR2 YYDKDF, per germline (reference sequence). The CDR3 sequence is 15 residues long. V was pared by 0 bases and J by 7 bases, with 15 bases between.

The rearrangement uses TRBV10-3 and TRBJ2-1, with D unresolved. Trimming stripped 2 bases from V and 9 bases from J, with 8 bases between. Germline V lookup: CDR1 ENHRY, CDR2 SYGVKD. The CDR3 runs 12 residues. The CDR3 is CAISEVLPEQFF. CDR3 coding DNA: TGTGCCATCAGTGAGGTACTTCCTGAGCAGTTCTTC.

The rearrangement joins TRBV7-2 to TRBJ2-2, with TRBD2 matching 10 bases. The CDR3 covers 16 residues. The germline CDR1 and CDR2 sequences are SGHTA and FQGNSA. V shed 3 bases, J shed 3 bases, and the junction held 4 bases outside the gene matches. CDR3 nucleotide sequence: TGTGCCAGCAGCTTCCGGACTAGCGGCTACACCGGGGAGCTGTTTTTT. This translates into CASSFRTSGYTGELFF.

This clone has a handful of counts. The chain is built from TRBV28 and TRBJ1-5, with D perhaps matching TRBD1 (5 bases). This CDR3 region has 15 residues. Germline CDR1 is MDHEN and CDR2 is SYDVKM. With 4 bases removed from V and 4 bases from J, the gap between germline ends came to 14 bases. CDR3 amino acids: CASSSPGGGNQPQHF. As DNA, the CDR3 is TGTGCCAGCAGTTCTCCGGGGGGAGGTAATCAGCCCCAGCATTTT.

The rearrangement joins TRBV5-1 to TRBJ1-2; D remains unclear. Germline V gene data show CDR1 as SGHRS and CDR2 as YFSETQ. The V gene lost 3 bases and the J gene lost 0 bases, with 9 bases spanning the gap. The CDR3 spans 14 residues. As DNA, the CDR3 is TGCGCCAGCAGCTCGACGACTTCTAACTATGGCTACACCTTC. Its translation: CASSSTTSNYGYTF.

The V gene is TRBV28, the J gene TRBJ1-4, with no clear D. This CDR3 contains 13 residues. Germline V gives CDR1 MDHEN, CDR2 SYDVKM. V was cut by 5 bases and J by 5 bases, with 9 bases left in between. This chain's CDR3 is CASSEGQNEKLFF. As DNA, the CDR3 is TGTGCCAGCAGTGAGGGCCAGAATGAAAAACTGTTTTTT. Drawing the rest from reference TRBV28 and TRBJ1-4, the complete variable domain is DVKVTQSSRYLVKRTGEKVFLECVQDMDHENMFWYRQDPGLGLRLIYFSYDVKMKEKGDIPEGYSVSREKKERFSLILESASTNQTSMYLCASSEGQNEKLFFGSGTQLSVL.